The 31 T cell receptor beta chains below come from one sample, sequenced in a study of cytomegalovirus exposure and HLA in healthy donors listed by TCRdb under 2017. The library came from the immunoSEQ multiplex PCR assay. In its TCRdb copy, this immuneACCESS table keeps in-frame sequences only and misses some clones. Where compared with another copy, unresolved V genes explain less than half of these, and the others have no known cause. The sample table contains 86,000 or so clones; only one count was recorded for 90% to 96% of them. Of the sample, around 1.6% is held by the ten largest clones. The sample taken for sequencing was PBMCs. Receptors originate from a man between 18 and 35 years old in good health and CMV-seropositive.

J is TRBJ2-5 and V is TRBV11-1; 7 nucleotides match TRBD1. The V and J ends lost 1 base and 4 bases, in that order; junction bases with no gene match: 3. The CDR3 covers 14 residues. Germline V gives CDR1 SGHAT, CDR2 FQDESV (reference sequence). CDR3 DNA sequence: TGTGCCAGCAGCTTAGACAGGGGTCTAGAGACCCAGTACTTC. This sequence encodes CASSLDRGLETQYF.

The chain has TRBV27 and TRBJ2-3; TRBD1 agrees at 12 bases. The V segment lost 4 bases and the J segment 3 bases; nucleotides outside the gene matches: 5. The V gene's germline CDR1 is MNHEY and CDR2 SMNVEV (reference sequence). This CDR3 contains 16 residues. CDR3 coding DNA: TGTGCCAGCAGTTCCTGGGACAGGGGGCGAACAGATACGCAGTATTTT. This sequence encodes CASSSWDRGRTDTQYF.

V and J are TRBV28 and TRBJ2-1, with 11 bases fitting TRBD1. Germline-derived CDR1 and CDR2 are MDHEN and SYDVKM. The V and J ends lost 5 bases and 7 bases, in that order; junction bases with no gene match: 10. The CDR3 is made up of 16 amino acids. The CDR3 DNA sequence: TGTGCCAGCAGTGCCCGGACAGGGGGCCACTGGAATGAGCAGTTCTTC. Its translation: CASSARTGGHWNEQFF. Based on the CDR3 plus reference TRBV28 and TRBJ2-1, the full variable domain is DVKVTQSSRYLVKRTGEKVFLECVQDMDHENMFWYRQDPGLGLRLIYFSYDVKMKEKGDIPEGYSVSREKKERFSLILESASTNQTSMYLCASSARTGGHWNEQFFGPGTRLTVL.

The chain joins TRBV30 to TRBJ1-1; 7 nucleotides agree with TRBD1. Unmatched junction bases numbered 5, after V lost 0 bases and J lost 4 bases. The CDR3 consists of 14 residues. CDR1 and CDR2 from the germline V gene are GTSNPN and SVGIG (reference sequence). DNA of the CDR3: TGTGCCTGGAGTGTAGGGGGCTCGGGCACTGAAGCTTTCTTT. This codes for CAWSVGGSGTEAFF.

The V call is TRBV27, the J call TRBJ1-1; D remains ambiguous. V lost 5 bases and J 2 bases, leaving 6 bases between the germline ends. CDR1 and CDR2 from the germline V gene are MNHEY and SMNVEV (reference sequence). The CDR3 contains 12 residues. The CDR3 spells CASSTENTEAFF. The DNA of the CDR3 is TGTGCCAGCAGTACTGAAAACACTGAAGCTTTCTTT.

CDR3 sequence (DNA): TGTGCCAGCAGTGCGAGCACCCTGTTCGCGGACGAGCAGTACTTC. Translation gives CASSASTLFADEQYF. This chain connects TRBV6-5 to TRBJ2-7; D remains unclear. The germline V gene encodes CDR1 MNHEY and CDR2 SVGAGI. CDR3 size: 15 residues. V lost 5 bases, J lost 5 bases, and 19 bases lay in between.

For the CDR3, the DNA is TGTGCCAGCAGCTTAGATCGGGAGACCCAGTACTTC. As protein: CASSLDRETQYF. The rearrangement joins TRBV11-2 to TRBJ2-5; D gene ambiguous. With 0 bases removed from V and 5 bases from J, the gap between germline ends came to 4 bases. This CDR3 is 12 amino acids long. The V gene's germline CDR1 is SGHAT and CDR2 FQNNGV.

This chain uses TRBV28 with TRBJ2-7; perhaps TRBD2 as D (5 bases). V was trimmed by 7 bases and J by 0 bases, leaving 13 bases between them. The germline gives CDR1 MDHEN, CDR2 SYDVKM. This CDR3 has 14 residues. CDR3 region: CASTAAGNSYEQYF. In DNA form, the CDR3 reads TGTGCCAGCACCGCGGCCGGGAACTCCTACGAGCAGTACTTC. The entire variable domain, with the rest obtained from reference TRBV28 and TRBJ2-7, is as follows: DVKVTQSSRYLVKRTGEKVFLECVQDMDHENMFWYRQDPGLGLRLIYFSYDVKMKEKGDIPEGYSVSREKKERFSLILESASTNQTSMYLCASTAAGNSYEQYFGPGTRLTVT.

The chain combines TRBV7-2 with TRBJ1-1; D may be TRBD1 (5 bases). Trimming removed 2 bases from V and 1 base from J, with 8 bases in between. The CDR3 has 14 residues. From germline, CDR1 is SGHTA and CDR2 FQGNSA. The chain's CDR3 is CASSLRTPNTEAFF. The CDR3 nucleotides read TGTGCCAGCAGCTTAAGGACACCGAACACTGAAGCTTTCTTT.

The chain is built from TRBV30 and TRBJ1-2, with 9 bases aligning to TRBD1. The CDR3 is 14 residues long. CDR1 is GTSNPN and CDR2 is SVGIG in the germline V gene (reference sequence). Germline trimming cut 4 bases from V and 3 bases from J; bases unmatched to any gene: 6. Here the CDR3 DNA reads TGTGCCTGGACCCGACAGGGGGTGGACTATGGCTACACCTTC. Encoded protein: CAWTRQGVDYGYTF.

This chain links TRBV27 with TRBJ2-1; a weak D match, TRBD2 (7 bases). The V gene's germline CDR1 is MNHEY and CDR2 SMNVEV (reference sequence). The CDR3 length is 16 residues. V was clipped by 2 bases and J by 9 bases, with 20 bases between them. As DNA, the CDR3 is TGTGCCAGCAGTTTACATCGGGGGGCTGCCCGCGTTGAGCAGTTCTTC. Translated, it gives CASSLHRGAARVEQFF.

The rearrangement joins TRBV6-6 to TRBJ2-7, with D possibly matching TRBD1 (6 bases). The CDR3 extends over 14 amino acids. Trimming pared 5 bases from V and 2 bases from J, leaving 13 bases between. The germline V gene has CDR1 MNHNY and CDR2 SVGAGI (reference sequence). CDR3 DNA: TGTGCCAGCAGTCTCTCGACAGGCCCCTACGAGCAGTACTTC. This translates into CASSLSTGPYEQYF.

The V and J genes are TRBV5-5 and TRBJ1-5; no clear D gene. This CDR3 has 14 amino acids. Germline loops: CDR1 SGHKS, CDR2 YYEKEE (reference sequence). Trimming removed 0 bases at V and 3 bases at J, with 7 bases between. The CDR3 bases are TGTGCCAGCAGCTTGGGCCAGTACAATCAGCCCCAGCATTTT. It is translated as CASSLGQYNQPQHF. Variable domain in full (rest from reference TRBV5-5 and TRBJ1-5): DAGVTQSPTHLIKTRGQQVTLRCSPISGHKSVSWYQQVLGQGPQFIFQYYEKEERGRGNFPDRFSARQFPNYSSELNVNALLLGDSALYLCASSLGQYNQPQHFGDGTRLSIL.

The chain carries TRBV5-1 and TRBJ2-1, with 11 bases fitting TRBD2. From germline, CDR1 is SGHRS and CDR2 YFSETQ. This CDR3 is 17 amino acids long. The trim removed 4 bases at V and 2 bases at J, leaving 8 bases unmatched. In DNA, the CDR3 is TGCGCCAGCAGCATCTCGACTAGCGGGATCCCCTACAATGAGCAGTTCTTC. Encoded protein: CASSISTSGIPYNEQFF.

Turning to this clone: Mismatch with germline at one junction end may stem from a read error. V and J are TRBV2 and TRBJ2-7; D is possibly TRBD1 (5 bases). The germline gives CDR1 SNHLY, CDR2 FYNNEI. The CDR3 has 12 residues. CDR3 nucleotides: TGTGCCAGCATTACAGGCTCCTACAAGCAGTACTTC. This sequence encodes CASITGSYKQYF. Complete variable domain (other parts from reference TRBV2 and TRBJ2-7): EPEVTQTPSHQVTQMGQEVILRCVPISNHLYFYWYRQILGQKVEFLVSFYNNEISEKSEIFDDQFSVERPDGSNFTLKIRSTKLEDSAMYFCASITGSYKQYFGPGTRLTVT.

The rearrangement uses TRBV7-6 and TRBJ2-1; TRBD1 might be the D (6 bases). The ends were cut back, 1 base at V and 6 bases at J, with 19 bases in the middle. CDR3 length equals 17 residues. Germline CDR1 and CDR2: SGHVS and FNYEAQ. The CDR3 loop is CASSLGQDPTSGNEQFF. The CDR3 DNA reads TGTGCCAGCAGCTTAGGACAGGACCCAACCTCTGGCAATGAGCAGTTCTTC. The whole variable domain, filled in from reference TRBV7-6 and TRBJ2-1, reads GAGVSQSPRYKVTKRGQDVALRCDPISGHVSLYWYRQALGQGPEFLTYFNYEAQQDKSGLPNDRFSAERPEGSISTLTIQRTEQRDSAMYRCASSLGQDPTSGNEQFFGPGTRLTVL.

This chain connects TRBV19 to TRBJ2-7, with TRBD2 identical over 7 bases. V was pared by 3 bases and J by 6 bases, with 5 bases of the junction left unmatched. The CDR3 is 13 residues long. Germline V gene sequence: CDR1 LNHDA, CDR2 SQIVND (reference sequence). DNA of the CDR3: TGTGCCAGTAGTATTGAGCGGGACGTCGAGCAGTACTTC. This gives the protein CASSIERDVEQYF.

In the case of this clone: Distinct nucleotide sequences in the sample also encode this CDR3. The chain is built from TRBV27 and TRBJ2-1; D gene ambiguous. From germline, CDR1 is MNHEY and CDR2 SMNVEV (reference sequence). This CDR3 comprises 13 residues. V lost 2 bases, J lost 3 bases, and 5 bases lay in between. CDR3 sequence: CASSLGLYNEQFF. CDR3 nucleotides: TGTGCCAGCAGTTTAGGGCTCTACAATGAGCAGTTCTTC.

CDR3 residues: CAWSPSRTARNQPQHF. In nucleotides, the CDR3 is TGTGCCTGGAGTCCCAGCCGGACAGCTCGCAATCAGCCCCAGCATTTT. This sequence joins TRBV30 and TRBJ1-5; weak D call: TRBD1 (6 bases). The CDR3 consists of 16 residues. Looked up from germline, CDR1 is GTSNPN and CDR2 is SVGIG (reference sequence). Trimming removed 2 bases from V and 2 bases from J, with 16 bases in between. Supplemented by reference TRBV30 and TRBJ1-5, the full variable domain reads SQTIHQWPATLVQPVGSPLSLECTVEGTSNPNLYWYRQAAGRGLQLLFYSVGIGQISSEVPQNLSASRPQDRQFILSSKKLLLSDSGFYLCAWSPSRTARNQPQHFGDGTRLSIL.

The chain combines TRBV30 with TRBJ1-2; TRBD1 is a possible D gene (5 bases). CDR3 length: 14 residues. Germline loops: CDR1 GTSNPN, CDR2 SVGIG (reference sequence). The V and J ends lost 1 base and 2 bases respectively, with 11 bases between them. The CDR3 bases are TGTGCCTGGAGTGAAGGGGTCGGGAACTATGGCTACACCTTC. Translated, it gives CAWSEGVGNYGYTF. The full variable domain, its missing parts supplied by reference TRBV30 and TRBJ1-2, is SQTIHQWPATLVQPVGSPLSLECTVEGTSNPNLYWYRQAAGRGLQLLFYSVGIGQISSEVPQNLSASRPQDRQFILSSKKLLLSDSGFYLCAWSEGVGNYGYTFGSGTRLTVV.

About this clone itself: The same CDR3 is also encoded by other DNA sequences in this sample. This rearrangement joins TRBV30 to TRBJ1-1, with D hard to call. Germline-derived CDR1 and CDR2 are GTSNPN and SVGIG (reference sequence). V was pared by 2 bases and J by 1 base, with 5 bases between. CDR3 length equals 12 residues. The CDR3 loop is CAWSPGNTEAFF. The DNA of the CDR3 is TGTGCCTGGAGTCCCGGGAACACTGAAGCTTTCTTT.

The gene calls are TRBV10-3 and TRBJ2-5; 11 nucleotides match TRBD1. The ends lost 3 bases at V and 4 bases at J; junction bases unmatched: 4. Germline lookup yields CDR1 ENHRY and CDR2 SYGVKD. The CDR3 is made up of 15 amino acids. The CDR3 DNA follows: TGTGCCATCAGTGAAAGGGACAGGGGGAGAGAGACCCAGTACTTC. Encoded protein: CAISERDRGRETQYF.

The chain employs TRBV5-4 and TRBJ2-3, with 12 bases lining up with TRBD2. CDR1 and CDR2 from the germline V gene are SGHNT and YYREEE (reference sequence). CDR3 length equals 17 residues. V was pared by 1 base and J by 4 bases, with 7 bases of the junction left unmatched. The CDR3 DNA is TGTGCCAGCAGCTTGCCGACTAGCGGGAGCGGGGCAGATACGCAGTATTTT. Protein sequence: CASSLPTSGSGADTQYF.

The chain carries TRBV28 and TRBJ2-5; perhaps TRBD1 as D (6 bases). The length of the CDR3 is 12 residues. The germline gives CDR1 MDHEN, CDR2 SYDVKM. Trimming left V 10 bases short and J 3 bases short, with 12 bases between. The CDR3 protein is CAIRTDEETQYF. CDR3 bases: TGTGCCATAAGGACAGACGAAGAGACCCAGTACTTC. The variable domain in full, with the rest retrieved from reference TRBV28 and TRBJ2-5, is DVKVTQSSRYLVKRTGEKVFLECVQDMDHENMFWYRQDPGLGLRLIYFSYDVKMKEKGDIPEGYSVSREKKERFSLILESASTNQTSMYLCAIRTDEETQYFGPGTRLLVL.

The rearrangement uses TRBV30 and TRBJ2-7, with D perhaps TRBD1 (5 bases). Trimming removed 6 bases from V and 4 bases from J, with 13 bases in between. The CDR3 has 12 residues. The germline V gene has CDR1 GTSNPN and CDR2 SVGIG (reference sequence). CDR3 bases: TGTGCCTGCTCGACAGTGAGTTACGAGCAGTACTTC. This sequence encodes CACSTVSYEQYF. Looking up the rest from reference TRBV30 and TRBJ2-7 gives the full variable domain: SQTIHQWPATLVQPVGSPLSLECTVEGTSNPNLYWYRQAAGRGLQLLFYSVGIGQISSEVPQNLSASRPQDRQFILSSKKLLLSDSGFYLCACSTVSYEQYFGPGTRLTVT.

This chain connects TRBV7-9 to TRBJ2-7; a weak D match, TRBD1 (5 bases). The germline V gene encodes CDR1 SEHNR and CDR2 FQNEAQ (reference sequence). Trimming pared 4 bases from V and 5 bases from J, leaving 15 bases between. The CDR3 extends over 14 amino acids. The chain's CDR3 is CASSSEGAVNEQYF. The CDR3 bases are TGTGCCAGCAGCTCGGAAGGGGCAGTCAACGAGCAGTACTTC.

This clone showed up just once. The rearrangement uses TRBV5-1 and TRBJ2-7; D unclear. This CDR3 is 14 amino acids long. Germline CDR1 is SGHRS and CDR2 is YFSETQ. The ends were cut back, 6 bases at V and 0 bases at J, with 13 bases in the middle. Here the CDR3 reads CASNPLGSSYEQYF. DNA of the CDR3: TGCGCCAGCAACCCGTTGGGCAGCTCCTACGAGCAGTACTTC.

V usage is TRBV5-4 and J usage is TRBJ2-2; TRBD2 agrees at 12 bases. V dropped 6 bases and J dropped 5; count of bases not matched to a gene: 5. CDR1 and CDR2 from the germline V gene are SGHNT and YYREEE (reference sequence). This CDR3 spans 15 amino acids. DNA of the CDR3: TGTGCCAGCACCCCGGGACTAGCGGGTACCGGGGAGCTGTTTTTT. Translation: CASTPGLAGTGELFF.

This clone showed up just once. This sequence joins TRBV18 and TRBJ2-7, with D perhaps matching TRBD2 (6 bases). Germline loops: CDR1 KGHSH, CDR2 LQKENI. The V end lost 3 bases, the J end lost 1 base, and 19 bases lay between the germline ends. This CDR3 spans 17 amino acids. The CDR3 DNA reads as TGTGCCAGCTCACCGGTATGGCGGGAAAGTGGTTCCTACGAGCAGTACTTC. Protein sequence: CASSPVWRESGSYEQYF.

The chain has TRBV6-1 and TRBJ1-3; 9 nucleotides agree with TRBD1. Germline V gene data show CDR1 as MNHNS and CDR2 as SASEGT. CDR3 size: 16 residues. Unmatched junction bases numbered 7, after V lost 0 bases and J lost 7 bases. The CDR3 sequence is CASSEASGTGRNTIYF. CDR3 DNA: TGTGCCAGCAGTGAAGCCTCCGGGACAGGGAGGAACACCATATATTTT.

This chain uses TRBV15 with TRBJ2-1, with a weak D call TRBD2 (6 bases). In germline, CDR1 is LNHNV, CDR2 YYDKDF (reference sequence). The V and J ends lost 4 bases and 4 bases respectively, with 14 bases between them. The CDR3 extends over 15 amino acids. CDR3 loop: CATSTLAALYNEQFF. The CDR3 DNA follows: TGTGCCACCAGCACCTTAGCGGCTCTTTACAATGAGCAGTTCTTC.